Shown below are 28 T cell receptor beta chains from a single sample sequenced in a study of cytomegalovirus exposure and HLA in healthy donors. It was with 60 Vbeta and 13 Jbeta primers that the PCR ran. Measured with immunoSEQ multiplex PCR; TCRdb has only the in-frame clones, and not every one. The repertoire holds about 140,000 clones, with 73% as singletons. Sequenced input: PBMCs. These TCRs come from a woman in her forties in good health and CMV-seronegative.

The rearrangement uses TRBV5-4 and TRBJ1-1; no clear D. CDR3 length: 15 amino acids. V was clipped by 2 bases and J by 1 base, with 12 bases between them. CDR1 and CDR2 (germline): SGHNT, YYREEE (reference sequence). In DNA form, the CDR3 reads TGTGCCAGCAGCTTACGAGGCTCCCAGAACACTGAAGCTTTCTTT. This codes for CASSLRGSQNTEAFF.

The rearrangement links TRBV5-1 to TRBJ1-1; D is unclear. V was clipped by 4 bases and J by 3 bases, with 16 bases between them. The CDR3 covers 15 residues. Per the germline V gene, CDR1 is SGHRS and CDR2 is YFSETQ. The CDR3 nucleotides are TGCGCCAGCAGCCCGTTCGGGGTACGAGACACTGAAGCTTTCTTT. This gives the protein CASSPFGVRDTEAFF. Full variable domain (missing parts from reference TRBV5-1 and TRBJ1-1): KAGVTQTPRYLIKTRGQQVTLSCSPISGHRSVSWYQQTPGQGLQFLFEYFSETQRNKGNFPGRFSGRQFSNSRSEMNVSTLELGDSALYLCASSPFGVRDTEAFFGQGTRLTVV.

This chain uses TRBV28 with TRBJ2-2, with TRBD2 as a possible D gene (5 bases). Between the trimmed V and J ends, which lost 5 bases and 5 bases, there was a span of 9 bases. CDR1 MDHEN and CDR2 SYDVKM come from the germline V gene. This CDR3 region has 13 residues. The CDR3 region has the DNA TGTGCCAGCAGTCGACTACGAACCGGGGAGCTGTTTTTT. Translating it yields CASSRLRTGELFF.

The chain employs TRBV19 and TRBJ2-2; D is uncertain. V lost 6 bases, J lost 0 bases, and 8 bases lay in between. CDR3 length: 14 amino acids. Per germline, CDR1 LNHDA and CDR2 SQIVND (reference sequence). CDR3 DNA sequence: TGTGCCAGTAGGACATTTTCGAACACCGGGGAGCTGTTTTTT. It encodes CASRTFSNTGELFF.

This chain connects TRBV4-2 to TRBJ2-3; TRBD2 might be the D (7 bases). Germline assignment: CDR1 LGHNA and CDR2 YNFKEQ. The CDR3 extends over 15 amino acids. V lost 3 bases and J lost 4, with 14 bases in between. CDR3 in amino acids: CASSQSRGGPDTQYF. CDR3 nucleotide sequence: TGTGCCAGCAGCCAGTCAAGGGGGGGACCAGATACGCAGTATTTT.

The genes are TRBV6-5 and TRBJ2-1, with TRBD2 identical over 11 bases. This CDR3 region has 14 residues. Germline CDR1 MNHEY, CDR2 SVGAGI. V shed 6 bases, J shed 7 bases, and the junction held 5 bases outside the gene matches. The CDR3 sequence: CASRVAGGFNEQFF. CDR3 nucleotides: TGTGCCAGCAGGGTAGCGGGGGGGTTTAATGAGCAGTTCTTC.

This chain links TRBV9 with TRBJ2-5; D remains unclear. Germline CDR1 is SGDLS and CDR2 is YYNGEE. With 0 bases removed from V and 4 bases from J, the gap between germline ends came to 10 bases. There are 14 residues in the CDR3. The CDR3 reads CASSVGSGAETQYF. For the CDR3, the DNA is TGTGCCAGCAGCGTAGGATCGGGTGCAGAGACCCAGTACTTC.

V gene TRBV7-9 combines with J gene TRBJ1-1; D may be TRBD1 (6 bases). CDR1 is SEHNR, CDR2 FQNEAQ, per germline (reference sequence). Trimming shortened V by 5 bases and J by 5 bases, and 18 bases separated the two germline ends. The CDR3 runs 15 residues. The DNA for the CDR3 is TGTGCCAGCAGCCTCACTGGGGGCGCGAGGACTGAAGCTTTCTTT. Translated: CASSLTGGARTEAFF.

The chain links TRBV6-1 to TRBJ2-6, with a weak D call TRBD1 (7 bases). Germline assignment: CDR1 MNHNS and CDR2 SASEGT. The CDR3 length is 19 residues. The germline V and J ends were trimmed by 3 bases and 2 bases, with 20 bases remaining between them. This CDR3 is CASSEAGGTVDPGANVLTF. DNA for the CDR3: TGTGCCAGCAGTGAGGCGGGCGGGACAGTAGATCCTGGGGCCAACGTCCTGACTTTC.

The chain is built from TRBV19 and TRBJ2-1, with a possible D match to TRBD2 (5 bases). This CDR3 has 11 residues. Germline V CDR1 and CDR2: LNHDA, SQIVND (reference sequence). V dropped 3 bases and J dropped 9 bases, with 6 bases sitting between them. CDR3 residues: CASSIEGEQFF. The CDR3 DNA is TGTGCCAGTAGTATTGAGGGTGAGCAGTTCTTC.

With regard to this clone: This sample also contains other DNA sequences that code for the same CDR3. The chain has TRBV28 and TRBJ1-2; a weak D match, TRBD1 (6 bases). Looked up from germline, CDR1 is MDHEN and CDR2 is SYDVKM. This CDR3 spans 12 amino acids. V was clipped by 6 bases and J by 4 bases, with 9 bases between them. CDR3 bases: TGTGCCAGCAGCCCACAGGGCTATGGCTACACCTTC. Translated, it gives CASSPQGYGYTF.

This chain connects TRBV27 to TRBJ2-1; 8 nucleotides line up with TRBD1. Per germline, CDR1 MNHEY and CDR2 SMNVEV (reference sequence). The CDR3 extends over 13 amino acids. Trimming removed 3 bases from V and 6 bases from J; junction bases left unmatched: 1. The CDR3 DNA is TGTGCCAGCAGTTTTACAGGGGGCAATGAGCAGTTCTTC. This encodes CASSFTGGNEQFF.

The genes are TRBV7-9 and TRBJ1-2; a weak D match, TRBD1 (5 bases). In germline, CDR1 is SEHNR, CDR2 FQNEAQ (reference sequence). Trimming left V 1 base short and J 7 bases short, with 25 bases between. This CDR3 spans 18 amino acids. The CDR3 sequence: CASSLVKDGTLGIGGYTF. The CDR3, as DNA: TGTGCCAGCAGCTTAGTCAAGGACGGGACTCTTGGGATTGGTGGCTACACCTTC.

This chain connects TRBV27 to TRBJ1-2, with 8 bases that match TRBD1. Germline V CDR1 and CDR2: MNHEY, SMNVEV (reference sequence). The CDR3 runs to 18 residues. V lost 3 bases and J lost 0; bases outside the gene matches: 12. The CDR3 protein is CASSFLKPGQGANYGYTF. As DNA, the CDR3 is TGTGCCAGCAGTTTCCTCAAGCCCGGACAGGGTGCTAACTATGGCTACACCTTC.

The chain is built from TRBV2 and TRBJ1-2; 7 positions agree with TRBD1. The CDR3 is made up of 14 amino acids. After removal of 4 bases from V and 6 bases from J, the junction contained 8 bases not matched to a gene. Germline loops: CDR1 SNHLY, CDR2 FYNNEI. The CDR3 region is CASSASRDSHGYTF. The CDR3 DNA reads as TGTGCCAGCAGTGCCAGCCGGGACAGCCATGGCTACACCTTC.

This sequence joins TRBV4-1 and TRBJ1-2; 8 positions agree with TRBD1. CDR1 MGHRA and CDR2 YSYEKL come from the germline V gene. Germline trimming cut 0 bases from V and 5 bases from J; bases unmatched to any gene: 11. The CDR3 covers 17 residues. CDR3 nucleotide sequence: TGCGCCAGCAGCCAAGATTCGCAGGGGGCAACCCGTTATGGCTACACCTTC. Residues: CASSQDSQGATRYGYTF.

The chain is built from TRBV29-1 and TRBJ2-5, with 8 bases identical to TRBD1. The V gene's germline CDR1 is SQVTM and CDR2 ANQGSEA. Losses at the gene ends were 5 bases for V and 7 bases for J; bases not matched to a gene: 12. This CDR3 is built from 14 residues. This chain's CDR3 is CSVSPPGQGVTQYF. DNA for the CDR3: TGCAGCGTTTCGCCCCCAGGACAGGGTGTGACCCAGTACTTC.

The chain joins TRBV6-1 to TRBJ2-1, with a possible D match to TRBD1 (6 bases). Germline V gives CDR1 MNHNS, CDR2 SASEGT. CDR3 length: 13 amino acids. The V end lost 5 bases, the J end lost 8 bases, and 13 bases lay between the germline ends. The CDR3 loop is CASSKNRDDEQFF. As DNA, the CDR3 is TGTGCCAGCAGTAAAAACAGGGATGATGAGCAGTTCTTC.

In this sample, this clone turned up a few times. This chain joins TRBV5-1 and TRBJ1-1; D unclear. Trimming shortened V by 8 bases and J by 1 base, and 12 bases separated the two germline ends. Per germline, CDR1 SGHRS and CDR2 YFSETQ. This CDR3 has 13 residues. The CDR3 sequence: CASSPSENTEAFF. CDR3 nucleotide sequence: TGCGCCAGTTCCCCTTCAGAGAACACTGAAGCTTTCTTT.

This clone was found once. The V call is TRBV5-1, the J call TRBJ2-5; TRBD1 matches 7 bases. V lost 1 base, J lost 5 bases, and 8 bases stayed unmatched. Germline loops: CDR1 SGHRS, CDR2 YFSETQ. This CDR3 spans 15 amino acids. The CDR3 DNA is TGCGCCAGCAGCTTGTACAGGGGCGCCGGGGAGACCCAGTACTTC. Amino acids: CASSLYRGAGETQYF. Based on the CDR3 plus reference TRBV5-1 and TRBJ2-5, the full variable domain is KAGVTQTPRYLIKTRGQQVTLSCSPISGHRSVSWYQQTPGQGLQFLFEYFSETQRNKGNFPGRFSGRQFSNSRSEMNVSTLELGDSALYLCASSLYRGAGETQYFGPGTRLLVL.

V and J are TRBV7-6 and TRBJ2-7, with 7 positions matching TRBD1. CDR1 is SGHVS and CDR2 is FNYEAQ in the germline V gene. The CDR3 contains 15 residues. V lost 4 bases to trimming and J lost 2 bases; unmatched junction nucleotides: 8. CDR3 sequence: CASSYLRGQPYEQYV. The CDR3, as DNA: TGTGCCAGCAGCTACCTAAGGGGACAGCCCTACGAGCAGTACGTC.

This sequence joins TRBV6-5 and TRBJ1-1, with 7 nucleotides matching TRBD1. Germline CDR1 MNHEY, CDR2 SVGAGI. The V and J ends lost 4 bases and 1 base, in that order; junction bases with no gene match: 6. The CDR3 covers 15 residues. CDR3 amino acids: CASSWMGQPNTEAFF. CDR3 DNA sequence: TGTGCCAGCAGTTGGATGGGACAGCCGAACACTGAAGCTTTCTTT.

The CDR3 DNA reads as TGTGCCAACGCCTTAAGACAGGAGAAAGGCTACACCTTC. Its protein product is CANALRQEKGYTF. J is TRBJ1-2 and V is TRBV6-1, with D maybe TRBD1 (6 bases). Germline CDR1 MNHNS, CDR2 SASEGT. The CDR3 has 13 amino acids. With 10 bases removed from V and 8 bases from J, the gap between germline ends came to 20 bases.

The V call is TRBV10-3, the J call TRBJ1-1; D might be TRBD1 (5 bases). V gave up 2 bases and J gave up 5 bases, with 6 bases separating them. Germline values: CDR1 ENHRY, CDR2 SYGVKD. The CDR3 has 12 residues. The CDR3 sequence is CAISEGGTEAFF. As DNA, the CDR3 is TGTGCCATCAGTGAGGGGGGGACTGAAGCTTTCTTT.

The chain has TRBV6-5 and TRBJ1-1, with D tentatively TRBD1 (5 bases). Germline V gene sequence: CDR1 MNHEY, CDR2 SVGAGI. The CDR3 has 15 amino acids. V lost 5 bases and J lost 0, with 13 bases in between. CDR3 bases: TGTGCCAGCAGTCAGGGTGGTAGCATGAACACTGAAGCTTTCTTT. Its protein is CASSQGGSMNTEAFF.

The rearrangement joins TRBV5-1 to TRBJ1-1; 9 bases map to TRBD1. Germline trimming cut 0 bases from V and 4 bases from J; bases unmatched to any gene: 4. This CDR3 contains 15 residues. Germline V CDR1 and CDR2: SGHRS, YFSETQ. CDR3 protein: CASSLAGTGSTEAFF. The CDR3 DNA sequence: TGCGCCAGCAGCTTGGCCGGGACAGGGAGCACTGAAGCTTTCTTT.

CDR3 sequence (DNA): TGCGCCAGCAGCTTGGGGACAGGGGCGGGCACCGGGGAGCTGTTTTTT. Its protein is CASSLGTGAGTGELFF. The chain joins TRBV5-1 to TRBJ2-2; TRBD1 matches 9 bases. The V gene's germline CDR1 is SGHRS and CDR2 YFSETQ. V lost 0 bases to trimming and J lost 4 bases; unmatched junction nucleotides: 4. CDR3 length: 16 amino acids.

The chain links TRBV7-2 to TRBJ2-1; D might be TRBD2 (5 bases). This CDR3 has 16 residues. V dropped 0 bases and J dropped 4 bases, with 13 bases sitting between them. In germline, CDR1 is SGHTA, CDR2 FQGNSA. DNA of the CDR3: TGTGCCAGCAGCTTAGCCAGCAGCGGTCCTTACAATGAGCAGTTCTTC. Amino acid sequence: CASSLASSGPYNEQFF.